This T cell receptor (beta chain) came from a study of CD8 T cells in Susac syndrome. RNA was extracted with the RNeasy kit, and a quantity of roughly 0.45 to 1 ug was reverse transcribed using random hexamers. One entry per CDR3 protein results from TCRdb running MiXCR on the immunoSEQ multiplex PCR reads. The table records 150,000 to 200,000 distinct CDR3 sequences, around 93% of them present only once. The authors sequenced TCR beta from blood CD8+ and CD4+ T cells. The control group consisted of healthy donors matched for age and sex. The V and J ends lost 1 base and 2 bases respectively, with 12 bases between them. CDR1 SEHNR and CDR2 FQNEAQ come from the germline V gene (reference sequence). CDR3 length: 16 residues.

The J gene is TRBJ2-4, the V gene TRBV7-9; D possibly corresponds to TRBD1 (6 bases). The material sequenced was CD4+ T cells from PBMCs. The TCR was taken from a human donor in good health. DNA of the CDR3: TGTGCCAGCAGCTTAGGGTACAGGGCTACCAAAAACATTCAGTACTTC. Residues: CASSLGYRATKNIQYF. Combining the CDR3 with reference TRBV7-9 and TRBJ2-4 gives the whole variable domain DTGVSQNPRHKITKRGQNVTFRCDPISEHNRLYWYRQTLGQGPEFLTYFQNEAQLEKSRLLSDRFSAERPKGSFSTLEIQRTEQGDSAMYLCASSLGYRATKNIQYFGAGTRLSVL.